The 27 T cell receptor beta chains below all came from one sample that was sequenced in a study of CD8+CD57+ T cells in acquired aplastic anemia. The template for TCR beta VDJ and CDR3 sequence profiling was genomic DNA. Each CDR3 protein gets one entry after TCRdb re-called the reads with MiXCR. Found here are approximately 150,000 distinct CDR3 sequences, around half of them singletons; the top ten hold roughly 1.2%. CD8+CD57+ cell expansion had been shown by flow cytometry in patients chosen for sequencing. Material for sequencing was sorted CD4+, CD8+, or CD8+CD57+ T cells (not recorded which) from PBMCs. Receptor source: a human donor with aplastic anemia.

The gene calls are TRBV9 and TRBJ2-3; D tentatively reads TRBD1 or TRBD2 (5 bases each). The V end was cut by 3 bases, the J end by 2 bases, with 10 bases between. This CDR3 has 14 residues. The germline CDR1 and CDR2 sequences are SGDLS and YYNGEE. The DNA for the CDR3 is TGTGCCAGCAGCGGGGACGACCCCACAGATACGCAGTATTTT. Translating it yields CASSGDDPTDTQYF.

This clonotype occurred many times. This sequence joins TRBV5-4 and TRBJ1-2, with D uncertain. The germline CDR1 and CDR2 sequences are SGHNT and YYREEE (reference sequence). Trimming removed 4 bases at V and 2 bases at J, with 12 bases between. The CDR3 spans 14 residues. CDR3 residues: CASSPTGLNYGYTF. CDR3 DNA: TGTGCCAGCAGCCCGACCGGGCTAAACTATGGCTACACCTTC. Full variable domain (rest looked up from reference TRBV5-4 and TRBJ1-2): ETGVTQSPTHLIKTRGQQVTLRCSSQSGHNTVSWYQQALGQGPQFIFQYYREEENGRGNFPPRFSGLQFPNYSSELNVNALELDDSALYLCASSPTGLNYGYTFGSGTRLTVV.

This clonotype occurred a few times. The chain recombines TRBV10-3 with TRBJ1-5, with D perhaps matching TRBD1 (6 bases). This CDR3 comprises 15 residues. Germline V gene lookup returns CDR1 ENHRY and CDR2 SYGVKD. The V gene lost 6 bases and the J gene lost 5 bases, with 17 bases spanning the gap. This CDR3 reads CAIRDSLREDQPQHF. The CDR3 bases are TGTGCCATCAGGGACAGCCTACGTGAAGATCAGCCCCAGCATTTT.

About this clonotype: Since a much larger clone is just one base distant, this may be a read error. CDR3 DNA: TGTGTCAGTAGGAAACTAGCGGGGGCCATCAATGAGCAGTTCTTC. Translated: CVSRKLAGAINEQFF. The V and J genes are TRBV19 and TRBJ2-1; 11 bases fit TRBD2. Germline loops: CDR1 LNHDA, CDR2 SQIVND (reference sequence). CDR3 length equals 15 residues.

This clonotype was detected many times. The chain joins TRBV19 to TRBJ2-1; 7 bases align to TRBD1. The CDR3 length is 13 residues. Germline CDR1 reads LNHDA; CDR2 reads SQIVND (reference sequence). Losses at the gene ends were 2 bases for V and 6 bases for J; bases not matched to a gene: 1. The CDR3 sequence: CASSIRTGNEQFF. DNA for the CDR3: TGTGCCAGTAGTATACGGACAGGCAATGAGCAGTTCTTC.

This clonotype was seen ten or more times. The V call is TRBV3-1, the J call TRBJ1-2; no definite D call. Germline V gene sequence: CDR1 LGHDT, CDR2 YNNKEL (reference sequence). V was clipped by 3 bases and J by 6 bases, with 11 bases between them. CDR3 length: 13 residues. The DNA for the CDR3 is TGTGCCAGCAGCCACCCCGCCGGGGATGGCTACACCTTC. Translated: CASSHPAGDGYTF.

This chain's CDR3 is CATGDGSQETQYF. DNA for the CDR3: TGTGCCACCGGAGACGGCAGTCAAGAGACCCAGTACTTC. This chain links TRBV24-1 with TRBJ2-5; D not resolved. From germline, CDR1 is KGHDR and CDR2 SFDVKD. The CDR3 loop spans 13 amino acids. The V end was cut by 9 bases, the J end by 2 bases, with 12 bases between.

The table lists this clonotype with a few counts. The chain is built from TRBV6-1 and TRBJ1-1, with 9 bases aligning to TRBD1. CDR1 is MNHNS, CDR2 SASEGT, per germline. This CDR3 has 14 residues. The trim removed 5 bases at V and 2 bases at J, leaving 3 bases unmatched. The CDR3 DNA sequence: TGTGCCAGCAGTACAGGGGGCTCTAACACTGAAGCTTTCTTT. It is translated as CASSTGGSNTEAFF.

At least ten counts were recorded for this clonotype. The gene calls are TRBV11-2 and TRBJ1-4; possibly TRBD1 for D (5 bases). The germline V gene has CDR1 SGHAT and CDR2 FQNNGV. V was cut by 3 bases and J by 0 bases, with 11 bases left in between. The CDR3 covers 16 residues. The CDR3 DNA is TGTGCCAGCAGCTTTCTCCAGGGCACAACTAATGAAAAACTGTTTTTT. Its translation is CASSFLQGTTNEKLFF.

Here the CDR3 DNA reads TGTGCCACCAGTGAACCCGGACAGGGTAGAACAGATACGCAGTATTTT. Translation: CATSEPGQGRTDTQYF. This chain uses TRBV24-1 with TRBJ2-3; 8 bases align to TRBD1. The V and J ends lost 4 bases and 3 bases, in that order; junction bases with no gene match: 8. Per the germline V gene, CDR1 is KGHDR and CDR2 is SFDVKD. This CDR3 region has 16 residues.

There are many counts of this clonotype. The chain recombines TRBV29-1 with TRBJ1-2; D may be TRBD1 (6 bases). Germline-derived CDR1 and CDR2 are SQVTM and ANQGSEA. V dropped 5 bases and J dropped 2 bases, with 9 bases sitting between them. The CDR3 runs to 12 residues. The CDR3 DNA is TGCAGCGTTTTGGGGGCAAACTATGGCTACACCTTC. The encoded protein is CSVLGANYGYTF.

A few counts support this clonotype. This chain joins TRBV28 and TRBJ1-1, with D possibly being TRBD1 (6 bases). V dropped 5 bases and J dropped 1 base, with 17 bases sitting between them. CDR1 is MDHEN, CDR2 SYDVKM, per germline. The CDR3 totals 16 residues. As DNA, the CDR3 is TGTGCCAGCAGTACCGGACAGTGGAGTACGAACACTGAAGCTTTCTTT. It specifies CASSTGQWSTNTEAFF.

This clonotype came up many times. The rearrangement uses TRBV19 and TRBJ2-1; D is perhaps TRBD2 (5 bases). Trimming took 3 bases from V and 4 from J, leaving 13 bases between them. There are 15 residues in the CDR3. CDR1 is LNHDA and CDR2 is SQIVND in the germline V gene (reference sequence). This CDR3 is CASSIRGPRYNEQFF. DNA for the CDR3: TGTGCCAGTAGTATTCGGGGTCCTAGATACAATGAGCAGTTCTTC.

In its sample, this clonotype was seen many times. The rearrangement links TRBV7-8 to TRBJ2-3; weak D call: TRBD2 (6 bases). The germline gives CDR1 SGHVS, CDR2 FQNEAQ. The CDR3 sequence is 12 residues long. V dropped 5 bases and J dropped 3 bases, with 6 bases sitting between them. The CDR3 spells CASSAGTDTQYF. In nucleotides, the CDR3 is TGTGCCAGCAGCGCGGGGACAGATACGCAGTATTTT.

At least ten counts were recorded for this clonotype. The CDR3 DNA reads TGTGCCAGCAGCATGGTCGAATCCTACAATGAGCAGTTCTTC. Its translation: CASSMVESYNEQFF. The chain joins TRBV9 to TRBJ2-1; D is uncertain. This CDR3 has 14 amino acids. V was cut by 4 bases and J by 1 base, with 9 bases left in between. Looked up from germline, CDR1 is SGDLS and CDR2 is YYNGEE.

The sample holds a few counts of this clonotype. CDR3 protein: CATSVELAGVNTGELFF. In nucleotides, the CDR3 is TGTGCCACCAGTGTCGAACTAGCGGGGGTAAACACCGGGGAGCTGTTTTTT. J is TRBJ2-2 and V is TRBV24-1; 11 nucleotides align to TRBD2. Germline V gene sequence: CDR1 KGHDR, CDR2 SFDVKD. V dropped 5 bases and J dropped 2; count of bases not matched to a gene: 6. This CDR3 is 17 amino acids long.

This chain joins TRBV2 and TRBJ1-2; D not resolved. CDR1 is SNHLY and CDR2 is FYNNEI in the germline V gene. The CDR3 runs to 11 residues. Trimming stripped 4 bases from V and 1 base from J, with 1 base between. The CDR3 spells CASSVNYGYTF. The CDR3 DNA reads as TGTGCCAGCAGTGTTAACTATGGCTACACCTTC.

The chain carries TRBV14 and TRBJ1-2, with D hard to call. This CDR3 has 12 residues. Trimming removed 4 bases at V and 4 bases at J, with 7 bases between. Germline V gene sequence: CDR1 SGHDN, CDR2 FVKESK. The chain's CDR3 is CASSLSGYGYTF. In nucleotides, the CDR3 is TGTGCCAGCAGCCTTTCAGGCTATGGCTACACCTTC.

In the case of this clonotype: Compared with germline, one end of the junction differs, possibly owing to a read error. The rearrangement uses TRBV20-1 and TRBJ1-1, with D possibly matching TRBD1 (5 bases). The CDR3 has 14 residues. Germline CDR1 and CDR2: DFQATT and SNEGSKA (reference sequence). The CDR3 DNA reads TGCGGTGCTAGATCAGGGCGTGGGAACACCGAAGCTTTCTTT. It translates to CGARSGRGNTEAFF.

This clonotype was observed at least ten times. The rearrangement uses TRBV7-8 and TRBJ1-5; 11 bases are a match to TRBD1. After removal of 5 bases from V and 2 bases from J, the junction contained 11 bases not matched to a gene. The germline V gene has CDR1 SGHVS and CDR2 FQNEAQ. The CDR3 is 18 residues long. The CDR3 DNA sequence: TGTGCCAGCAGCCCCCTCCCCGGGACAGGGGGTCGCAATCAGCCCCAGCATTTT. The encoded protein is CASSPLPGTGGRNQPQHF. Variable domain in full (rest from reference TRBV7-8 and TRBJ1-5): GAGVSQSPRYKVAKRGQDVALRCDPISGHVSLFWYQQALGQGPEFLTYFQNEAQLDKSGLPSDRFFAERPEGSVSTLKIQRTQQEDSAVYLCASSPLPGTGGRNQPQHFGDGTRLSIL.

The rearrangement links TRBV7-9 to TRBJ1-2, with TRBD1 matching over 7 bases. The CDR3 is 15 residues long. Germline CDR1 SEHNR, CDR2 FQNEAQ (reference sequence). The J segment lost 8 bases and the V segment lost 3 bases, leaving 12 bases of the junction unmatched. CDR3 nucleotide sequence: TGTGCCAGCAGCTTCATCCCGCAGGGGACAGAGGGCTACACCTTC. Translated, it gives CASSFIPQGTEGYTF. Drawing the rest from reference TRBV7-9 and TRBJ1-2, the complete variable domain is DTGVSQNPRHKITKRGQNVTFRCDPISEHNRLYWYRQTLGQGPEFLTYFQNEAQLEKSRLLSDRFSAERPKGSFSTLEIQRTEQGDSAMYLCASSFIPQGTEGYTFGSGTRLTVV.

The V call is TRBV7-8, the J call TRBJ2-7; D not certain. CDR1 and CDR2 (germline): SGHVS, FQNEAQ. Trimming took off 7 bases at V and 4 bases at J, with 17 bases between the two ends. This CDR3 contains 14 residues. CDR3 DNA: TGTGCCAGCACCTCCTCTCGCGAGAGTTACGAGCAGTACTTC. Residues: CASTSSRESYEQYF. Drawing the rest from reference TRBV7-8 and TRBJ2-7, the complete variable domain is GAGVSQSPRYKVAKRGQDVALRCDPISGHVSLFWYQQALGQGPEFLTYFQNEAQLDKSGLPSDRFFAERPEGSVSTLKIQRTQQEDSAVYLCASTSSRESYEQYFGPGTRLTVT.

A few counts support this clonotype. J is TRBJ2-6 and V is TRBV19; unclear D gene. From germline, CDR1 is LNHDA and CDR2 SQIVND (reference sequence). Trimming took off 5 bases at V and 2 bases at J, with 10 bases between the two ends. The CDR3 extends over 15 amino acids. The CDR3 protein is CASSSQSTGANVLTF. The CDR3, as DNA: TGTGCCAGTAGTTCACAGTCTACTGGGGCCAACGTCCTGACTTTC.

This clonotype appeared many times. DNA of the CDR3: TGTGCCAGCAGCTTGGGACAACTAGAGACCCAGTACTTC. It codes for CASSLGQLETQYF. This chain connects TRBV12-3 or TRBV12-4 to TRBJ2-5; TRBD1 is a possible D gene (6 bases). V lost 6 bases to trimming and J lost 4 bases, with 12 bases between them. The CDR3 covers 13 residues.

This clonotype has at least ten counts. The gene calls are TRBV10-2 and TRBJ1-5; no reliable D call. The germline V and J ends were trimmed by 6 bases and 5 bases, with 11 bases remaining between them. Germline CDR1 WSHSY, CDR2 SAAADI. The CDR3 runs to 13 residues. CDR3 nucleotide sequence: TGCGCCAGCAGACCTGGCCTAGATCAGCCCCAGCATTTT. Amino acids: CASRPGLDQPQHF.

This clonotype was observed many times. V gene TRBV7-8 combines with J gene TRBJ1-1; no reliable D call. The CDR3 is 16 residues long. The V and J ends lost 4 bases and 0 bases respectively, with 15 bases between them. Germline V CDR1 and CDR2: SGHVS, FQNEAQ. As DNA, the CDR3 is TGTGCCAGCAGCTCCCTCCTAGCGCCCCTGAACACTGAAGCTTTCTTT. As protein: CASSSLLAPLNTEAFF.

At least ten counts were recorded for this clonotype. This chain joins TRBV7-8 and TRBJ1-6, with D uncertain. The CDR3 extends over 13 amino acids. Per germline, CDR1 SGHVS and CDR2 FQNEAQ. V shed 3 bases and J shed 7 bases, with 7 bases lying between them. This chain's CDR3 is CASSFEWNSPLHF. The CDR3 DNA is TGTGCCAGCAGCTTCGAGTGGAATTCACCCCTCCACTTT.